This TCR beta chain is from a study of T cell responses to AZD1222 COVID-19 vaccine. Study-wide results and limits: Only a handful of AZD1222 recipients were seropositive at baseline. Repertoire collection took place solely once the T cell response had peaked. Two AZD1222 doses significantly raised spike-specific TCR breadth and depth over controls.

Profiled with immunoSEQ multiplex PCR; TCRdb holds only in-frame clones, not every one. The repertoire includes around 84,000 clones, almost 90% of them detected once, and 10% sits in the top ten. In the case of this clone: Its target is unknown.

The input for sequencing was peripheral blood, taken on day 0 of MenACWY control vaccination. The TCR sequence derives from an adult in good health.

CDR3 sequence (DNA): TGCGCCAGCAGCGAAGGGGGACAGCGAGAGACCCAGTACTTC. This codes for CASSEGGQRETQYF. The J gene is TRBJ2-5, the V gene TRBV5-1; 7 nucleotides align to TRBD1. The CDR3 runs to 14 residues. The trim removed 4 bases at V and 4 bases at J, leaving 7 bases unmatched. The germline CDR1 and CDR2 sequences are SGHRS and YFSETQ.